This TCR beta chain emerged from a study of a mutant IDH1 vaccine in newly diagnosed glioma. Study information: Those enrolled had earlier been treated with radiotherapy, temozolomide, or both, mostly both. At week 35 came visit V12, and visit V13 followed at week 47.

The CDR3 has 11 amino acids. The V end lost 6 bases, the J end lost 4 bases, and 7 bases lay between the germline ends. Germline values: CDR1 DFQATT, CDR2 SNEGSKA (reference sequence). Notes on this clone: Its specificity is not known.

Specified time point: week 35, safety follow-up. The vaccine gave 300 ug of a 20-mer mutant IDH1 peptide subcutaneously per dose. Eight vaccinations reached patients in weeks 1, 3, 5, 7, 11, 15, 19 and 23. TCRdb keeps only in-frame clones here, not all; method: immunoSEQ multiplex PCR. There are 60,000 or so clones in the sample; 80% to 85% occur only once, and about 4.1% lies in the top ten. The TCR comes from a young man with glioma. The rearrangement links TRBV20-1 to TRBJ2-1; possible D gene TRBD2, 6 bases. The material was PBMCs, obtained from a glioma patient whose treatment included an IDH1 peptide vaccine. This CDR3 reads CSAGGYNEQFF. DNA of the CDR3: TGCAGTGCGGGGGGATACAATGAGCAGTTCTTC.